This is a list of T cell receptor beta chains from one sample in a study of cytomegalovirus exposure and HLA in healthy donors. Generated by immunoSEQ multiplex PCR, the TCRdb table keeps only in-frame clones and is missing some. Its table lists about 160,000 clones. The sample was PBMCs. These receptor sequences come from a woman aged 55-70 years in good health and CMV-seronegative. Each CDR3 is given with its conserved first and last residue. The order of the fields is V gene, J gene, D gene, CDR3 protein, CDR3 DNA. D genes are given only for firm matches.

>TRBV6-5|TRBJ1-2|-
CASSYQGPSGYGYTF
TGTGCCAGCAGTTACCAGGGCCCCTCGGGCTATGGCTACACCTTC
>TRBV7-2|TRBJ1-1|-
CASSLYSYTEAFF
TGTGCCAGCAGCTTGTACAGCTACACTGAAGCTTTCTTT
>TRBV9|TRBJ1-2|-
CASSAGGGSGYTF
TGTGCCAGCAGCGCTGGGGGGGGAAGTGGCTACACCTTC
>TRBV5-1|TRBJ2-1|TRBD1
CASSDVDRAYNEQFF
TGCGCCAGCAGCGATGTGGACAGGGCGTACAATGAGCAGTTCTTC
>TRBV7-6|TRBJ1-5|TRBD1
CASSLGTGLGQPQHF
TGTGCCAGCAGCTTAGGGACAGGATTGGGTCAGCCCCAGCATTTT
>TRBV7-3|TRBJ2-7|-
CASSLGPDEQYF
TGTGCCAGCAGCTTAGGCCCCGACGAGCAGTACTTC
>TRBV6-6|TRBJ1-6|-
CASSWSPGASNSPLHF
TGTGCCAGCAGTTGGAGCCCAGGGGCGAGTAATTCACCCCTCCACTTT
>TRBV27|TRBJ1-1|TRBD1
CASSPSGGPPPNTEAFF
TGTGCCAGCAGTCCCTCAGGGGGTCCCCCACCGAACACTGAAGCTTTCTTT
>TRBV12-5|TRBJ1-5|TRBD1
CASGLGTVGDQPQHF
TGTGCTAGTGGTTTAGGGACAGTAGGGGATCAGCCCCAGCATTTT
>TRBV19|TRBJ1-4|-
CASSRGADTNEKLFF
TGTGCCAGTAGCCGGGGGGCGGATACCAATGAAAAACTGTTTTTT
>TRBV5-4|TRBJ1-6|-
CASRPQGFNNSPLHF
TGTGCCAGCAGACCCCAGGGGTTCAATAATTCACCCCTCCACTTT
>TRBV15|TRBJ2-1|-
CATILESGTYNEQFF
TGTGCCACCATCCTAGAGTCGGGGACCTACAATGAGCAGTTCTTC
>TRBV5-1|TRBJ2-1|TRBD2
CASSLAAGGLYNEQFF
TGCGCCAGCAGCTTGGCAGCGGGGGGACTCTACAATGAGCAGTTCTTC
>TRBV12-5|TRBJ2-7|-
CASGLLGENYEQYF
TGTGCTAGTGGTTTGTTAGGGGAAAACTACGAGCAGTACTTC
>TRBV7-2|TRBJ1-4|TRBD1
CASSLRGRSETEKLFF
TGTGCCAGCAGCTTAAGGGGGCGGTCAGAGACTGAAAAACTGTTTTTT
>TRBV11-2|TRBJ2-7|TRBD1
CASSLSLGTGGFNEQYF
TGTGCCAGCAGCTTAAGCCTCGGGACAGGGGGCTTCAACGAGCAGTACTTC
>TRBV5-1|TRBJ1-2|-
CASSLGQPYGYTF
TGCGCCAGCAGCTTGGGACAGCCGTATGGCTACACCTTC
>TRBV7-2|TRBJ2-7|TRBD2
CASSPRLAGRNEQYF
TGTGCCAGCAGCCCGAGACTAGCGGGGCGCAACGAGCAGTACTTC
>TRBV7-3|TRBJ1-1|-
CASSLGPGIGGSTEAFF
TGTGCCAGCAGCTTAGGTCCTGGGATTGGGGGGAGCACTGAAGCTTTCTTT
>TRBV19|TRBJ1-1|-
CASSYLAADLGVAFF
TGTGCCAGTAGTTATCTCGCGGCGGATTTAGGAGTAGCTTTCTTT
>TRBV5-1|TRBJ2-2|TRBD2
CASSYLAGNTGELFF
TGCGCCAGCAGCTACCTAGCGGGAAACACCGGGGAGCTGTTTTTT
>TRBV6-5|TRBJ2-7|-
CASTRQVRRNEQYF
TGTGCCAGCACCAGACAGGTCCGGAGGAACGAGCAGTACTTC
>TRBV27|TRBJ1-1|-
CASSLWGLGMNTEAFF
TGTGCCAGCAGTTTATGGGGCCTCGGAATGAACACTGAAGCTTTCTTT
>TRBV6-5|TRBJ2-1|-
CASSYSSPSYNEQFF
TGTGCCAGCAGTTACTCGAGCCCTTCCTACAATGAGCAGTTCTTC
>TRBV6-1|TRBJ2-3|-
CASSESLSSTDTQYF
TGTGCCAGCAGTGAATCCCTTTCGAGCACAGATACGCAGTATTTT
>TRBV6-1|TRBJ1-3|-
CASSVGFSRRGAGNTIYF
TGTGCCAGCAGTGTCGGTTTTTCTCGCAGGGGTGCTGGAAACACCATATATTTT
>TRBV19|TRBJ1-5|TRBD1
CAGSTGGNQPQHF
TGTGCCGGATCAACAGGGGGGAATCAGCCCCAGCATTTT
>TRBV5-1|TRBJ2-1|TRBD2
CASSHLAGGPGEQFF
TGCGCCAGCAGCCACCTAGCGGGAGGGCCTGGTGAGCAGTTCTTC
>TRBV5-6|TRBJ1-1|-
CASSLWIRGEAFF
TGTGCCAGCAGCCTATGGATTCGGGGTGAAGCTTTCTTT
>TRBV21-1|TRBJ2-7|-
CASSIVRELTSYEQYF
TGTGCCAGCAGCATCGTACGCGAATTAACTAGCTACGAGCAGTACTTC
>TRBV6-5|TRBJ2-5|-
CASTLEGTQYF
TGTGCCAGCACCCTCGAGGGGACCCAGTACTTC
>TRBV6-6|TRBJ1-2|TRBD1
CASSYTDRVEGCTF
TGTGCCAGCAGTTACACTGACAGGGTGGAGGGCTGCACCTTC
>TRBV19|TRBJ2-2|TRBD2
CASGNGLAGRGPELFF
TGTGCCAGTGGAAATGGACTAGCGGGTAGGGGTCCGGAGCTGTTTTTT
>TRBV5-4|TRBJ2-7|-
CASTNRESYEQYF
TGTGCCAGCACAAACAGGGAATCCTACGAGCAGTACTTC
>TRBV7-9|TRBJ2-2|-
CASSPQSTGELFF
TGTGCCAGCAGCCCACAGTCCACCGGGGAGCTGTTTTTT